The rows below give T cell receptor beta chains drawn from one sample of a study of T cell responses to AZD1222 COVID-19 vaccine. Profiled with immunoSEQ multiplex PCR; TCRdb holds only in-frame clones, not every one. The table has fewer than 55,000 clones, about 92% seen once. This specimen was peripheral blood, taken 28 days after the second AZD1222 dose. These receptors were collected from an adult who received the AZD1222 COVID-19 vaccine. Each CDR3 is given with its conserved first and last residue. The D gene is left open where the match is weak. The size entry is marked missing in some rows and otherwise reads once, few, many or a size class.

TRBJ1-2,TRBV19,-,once,TGTGCCAGTAGTATAGATCGCCAGGGTAATGGCTACACCTTC,CASSIDRQGNGYTF
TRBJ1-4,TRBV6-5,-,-,TGTGCCAGCAGGTTGACTCCTACTAATGAAAAACTGTTTTTT,CASRLTPTNEKLFF
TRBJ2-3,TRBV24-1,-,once,TGTGCCACCAGTGGGGCAGACGATGGCACAGATACGCAGTATTTT,CATSGADDGTDTQYF
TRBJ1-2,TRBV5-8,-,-,TGTGCCAGCAGCTTGAAAAGGGGCACAAGGGATGGCTACACCTTC,CASSLKRGTRDGYTF
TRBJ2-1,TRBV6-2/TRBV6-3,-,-,TGTGCCAGCAGCCGGGCCGGGACTTCGAACAATGAGCAGTTCTTC,CASSRAGTSNNEQFF
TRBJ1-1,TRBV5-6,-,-,TGTGCCAGCAGCTTGGGAAGATTCACTGAAGCTTTCTTT,CASSLGRFTEAFF
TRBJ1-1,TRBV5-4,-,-,TGTGCCAGCAGCTTTGCCCTGGGGGCGGGCACTGAAGCTTTCTTT,CASSFALGAGTEAFF
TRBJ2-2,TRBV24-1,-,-,TGTGCCACCAGTGAGGGACTCAACACCGGGGAGCTGTTTTTT,CATSEGLNTGELFF
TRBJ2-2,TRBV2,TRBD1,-,TGTGCCAGCAGTGAGAGACAGGGGGCCGGGGAGCTGTTTTTT,CASSERQGAGELFF
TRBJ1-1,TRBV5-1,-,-,TGCGCCAGCAAACTCACAGGGTCGAGGAACACTGAAGCTTTCTTT,CASKLTGSRNTEAFF
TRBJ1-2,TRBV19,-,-,TGTGCCAGTAGTATCCTCCGACCGATTAACTATGGCTACACCTTC,CASSILRPINYGYTF
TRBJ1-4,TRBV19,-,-,TGTGCCAGTAGTATAGGTGCCGGACTAAATGAAAAACTGTTTTTT,CASSIGAGLNEKLFF
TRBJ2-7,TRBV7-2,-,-,TGTGCCAGCAGTCTAGGACCCTGGATGTACGAGCAGTACTTC,CASSLGPWMYEQYF
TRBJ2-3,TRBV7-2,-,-,TGTGCCAGCAGCTTAGGTCTAGATACGCAGTATTTT,CASSLGLDTQYF
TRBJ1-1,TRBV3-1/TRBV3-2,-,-,TGTGCCAGCAGCCCCTCCAGGGTACGGACTGAAGCTTTCTTT,CASSPSRVRTEAFF
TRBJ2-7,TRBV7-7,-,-,TGTGCCAGCAGCTTAGAATTCGGCTACGAGCAGTACTTC,CASSLEFGYEQYF
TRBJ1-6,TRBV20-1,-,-,TGCAGTGCTAGTCCTCTCACCCCGGGACACCCTAATTCACCCCTCCACTTT,CSASPLTPGHPNSPLHF
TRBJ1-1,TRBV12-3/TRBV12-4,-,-,TGTGCCAGCAGTCAAGGAGGCACTGAAGCTTTCTTT,CASSQGGTEAFF
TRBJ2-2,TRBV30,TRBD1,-,TGTGCCTGGAGGGGACAGGGGACTCCCGGGGAGCTGTTTTTT,CAWRGQGTPGELFF
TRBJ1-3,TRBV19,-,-,TGTGCCAGTACTAAGACAGCGATCTCTGGAAACACCATATATTTT,CASTKTAISGNTIYF
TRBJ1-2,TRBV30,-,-,TGTGCCTGCACCGGAGTTAACTATGGCTACACCTTC,CACTGVNYGYTF
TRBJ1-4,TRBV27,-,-,TGTGCCAGCAGTTTATCGCGAAACGAAAAGCTGTTTTTT,CASSLSRNEKLFF
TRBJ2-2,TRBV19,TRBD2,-,TGTGCCAGTAGTATAGCACTAGCGGGGGCCGTGGGGAACACCGGGGAGCTGTTTTTT,CASSIALAGAVGNTGELFF
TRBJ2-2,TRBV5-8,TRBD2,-,TGTGCCAGCAGCCTCGGGGGGGGGCACTCCACCGGGGAGCTGTTTTTT,CASSLGGGHSTGELFF
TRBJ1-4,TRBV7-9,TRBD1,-,TGTGCCAGCAGCCTTGGACAGGGCGAAAATGAAAAACTGTTTTTT,CASSLGQGENEKLFF
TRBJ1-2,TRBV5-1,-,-,TGCGCCAGCAGCATCGACATCGGCAGGAACTATGGCTACACCTTC,CASSIDIGRNYGYTF
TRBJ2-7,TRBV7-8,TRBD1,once,TGTGCCAGCAGTATCGACAGGGGTGCCTACGAGCAGTACTTC,CASSIDRGAYEQYF
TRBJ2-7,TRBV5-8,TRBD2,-,TGTGCCAGCAGCATCGGACTAGCGGGGACGACCTACGAGCAGTACTTC,CASSIGLAGTTYEQYF
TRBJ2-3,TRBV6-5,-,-,TGTGCCAGCTCAGACGCTCACACAGATACGCAGTATTTT,CASSDAHTDTQYF
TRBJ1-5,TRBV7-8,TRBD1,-,TGTGCCAGCAGTTACCAGGGGGAGAGCAATCAGCCCCAGCATTTT,CASSYQGESNQPQHF
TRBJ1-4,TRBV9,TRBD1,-,TGTGCCAGCAGCCGATCAGACAGGGCGATAAGCGAAAAACTGTTTTTT,CASSRSDRAISEKLFF
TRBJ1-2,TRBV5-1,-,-,TGCGCCAGCAGCCCCGGGCGCGGAAGGTTCGGCCGCAACCTCGGAGGCTATGGCTACACCTTC,CASSPGRGRFGRNLGGYGYTF
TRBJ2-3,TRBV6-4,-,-,TGTGCCAGCAGTCGCGACAGGTCAGATACGCAGTATTTT,CASSRDRSDTQYF
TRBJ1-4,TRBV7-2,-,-,TGTGCCAGCAGCTTCCGGCTTTCGCGTACTGAAAAACTGTTTTTT,CASSFRLSRTEKLFF
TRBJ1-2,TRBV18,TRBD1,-,TGTGCCAGCTCACCAGAGGGGGCGGCCTATGGCTACACCTTC,CASSPEGAAYGYTF
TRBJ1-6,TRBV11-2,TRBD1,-,TGTGCCAGCAGCCGACGTGGGACAGGGAATTCACCCCTCCACTTT,CASSRRGTGNSPLHF
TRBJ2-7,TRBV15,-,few,TGTGCCACCAGCAGAGAAGCAGGGCTAACCTACGAGCAGTACTTC,CATSREAGLTYEQYF
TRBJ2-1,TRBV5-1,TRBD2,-,TGCGCCAGCAGCTTAGGACTAGCGGGGGGAAAGTACAATGAGCAGTTCTTC,CASSLGLAGGKYNEQFF
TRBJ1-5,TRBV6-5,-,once,TGTGCCAGCTCGGTTCCCCTTCTCCTTAATCAGCCCCAGCATTTT,CASSVPLLLNQPQHF
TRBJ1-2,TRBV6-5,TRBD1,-,TGTGCCAGCAGGGGACAGGGGGCTGGGAACTATGGCTACACCTTC,CASRGQGAGNYGYTF
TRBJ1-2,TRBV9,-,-,TGTGCCAGCAGCGTAGCCACGTCAGGAGGCTACACCTTC,CASSVATSGGYTF
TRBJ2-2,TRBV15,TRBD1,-,TGTGCCACCCAACAGGGGCACCACACGAACACCGGGGAGCTGTTTTTT,CATQQGHHTNTGELFF
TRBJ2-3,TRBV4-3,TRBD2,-,TGCGCCAGCAGCCAAGGGACTAGTTCGGCAGATACGCAGTATTTT,CASSQGTSSADTQYF
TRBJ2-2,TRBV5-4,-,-,TGTGCCAGCAGCTTGTTAAGGTCGAACACCGGGGAGCTGTTTTTT,CASSLLRSNTGELFF
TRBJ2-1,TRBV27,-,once,TGTGCCAGCAGTTTAAAAATCCGCTCCTACAATGAGCAGTTCTTC,CASSLKIRSYNEQFF
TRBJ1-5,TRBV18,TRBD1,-,TGTGCCAGCTCGCCGGGGACAGGGGAGAATCAGCCCCAGCATTTT,CASSPGTGENQPQHF
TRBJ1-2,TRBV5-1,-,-,TGCGCCAGCAGCTTGCATTCGGACACGGCCGTTGGCTACACCTTC,CASSLHSDTAVGYTF
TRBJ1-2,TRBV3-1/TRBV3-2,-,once,TGTGCCAGCAGCCAAGGGGGCTATGGCTACACCTTC,CASSQGGYGYTF
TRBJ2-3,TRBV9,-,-,TGTGCCAGCAGCGTAGGAGCAGGAGCAGATACGCAGTATTTT,CASSVGAGADTQYF
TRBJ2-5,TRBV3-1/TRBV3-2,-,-,TGTGCCAGCAGCCTTCCCCCGACCAGGGGAGGAGAGACCCAGTACTTC,CASSLPPTRGGETQYF
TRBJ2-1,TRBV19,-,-,TGTGCCAGTAGTGCCTCCCCACCGGGACCGAGCTCCTACAATGAGCAGTTCTTC,CASSASPPGPSSYNEQFF